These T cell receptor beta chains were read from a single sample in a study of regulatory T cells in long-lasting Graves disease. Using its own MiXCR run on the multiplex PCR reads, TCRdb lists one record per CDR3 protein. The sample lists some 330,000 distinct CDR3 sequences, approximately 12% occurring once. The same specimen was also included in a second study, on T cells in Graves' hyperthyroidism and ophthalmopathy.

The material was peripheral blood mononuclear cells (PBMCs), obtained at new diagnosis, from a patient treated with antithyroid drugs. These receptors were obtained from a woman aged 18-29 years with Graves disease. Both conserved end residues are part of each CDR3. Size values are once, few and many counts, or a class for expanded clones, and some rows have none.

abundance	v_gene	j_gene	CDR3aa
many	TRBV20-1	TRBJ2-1	CSAAVGYEQFF
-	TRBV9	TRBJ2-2	CASSVARNANTGELFF
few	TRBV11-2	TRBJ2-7	CASSLGRSPYEQYF
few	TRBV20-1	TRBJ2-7	CSARDKAVEQYF
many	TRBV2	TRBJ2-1	CASSEGPNEQFF
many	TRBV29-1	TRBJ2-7	CSVTGISSYEQYF
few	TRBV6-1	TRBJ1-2	CASSEDRGYGYTF
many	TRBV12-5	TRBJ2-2	CASGSTLEMNTGELFF
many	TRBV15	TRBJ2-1	CATSRASVPGEQFF
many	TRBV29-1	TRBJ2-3	CSVQGGTSTDTQYF
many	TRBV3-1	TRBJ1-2	CASSQDRDRGRDGYTF
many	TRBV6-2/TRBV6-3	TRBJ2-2	CASSYSSGTLAAGELFF
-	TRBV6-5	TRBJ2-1	CASSYTGGAGYNEQFF
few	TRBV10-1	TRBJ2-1	CASSLTSVGNAQFF
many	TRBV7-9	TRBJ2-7	CASSPQGTYEQYF
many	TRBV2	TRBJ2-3	CASSEGNVRAAQYF
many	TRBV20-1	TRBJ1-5	CSASGAGPAPLTYSNQPQHF
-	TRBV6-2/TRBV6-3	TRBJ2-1	CASSSGGEQFF
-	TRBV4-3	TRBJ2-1	CASSQDPHRGNNEQFF
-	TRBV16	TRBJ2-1	CASSMFSSSYNEQFF
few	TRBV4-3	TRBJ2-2	CASSNAWGAPTGELFF
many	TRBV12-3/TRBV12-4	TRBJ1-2	CASSPAGLNYGYTF
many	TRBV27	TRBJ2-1	CASHSAGAAYNEQFF
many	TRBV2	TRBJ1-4	CASSARRDEKLFF
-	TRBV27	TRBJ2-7	CASSPNSYGQYF
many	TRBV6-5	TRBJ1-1	CASSYSPRGDEAFF
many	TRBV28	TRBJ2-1	CASSRGPRSSNEQFF
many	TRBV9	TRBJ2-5	CASSVGGTRETQYF
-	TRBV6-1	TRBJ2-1	CASSPGTSGRAVYYNEQFF
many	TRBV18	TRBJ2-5	CASSPPGLAHAETQYF
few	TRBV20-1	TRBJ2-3	CSAPSVADGTDTQYF
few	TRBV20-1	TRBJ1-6	CSASQTQRHSPLHF
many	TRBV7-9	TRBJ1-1	CASSPGGKNTEAFF
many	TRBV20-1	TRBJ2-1	CSARDRGFGDSFPYNEQFF
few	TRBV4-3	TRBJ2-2	CASSFLKNGELFF
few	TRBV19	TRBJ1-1	CASSRDSLSAWNTEAFF
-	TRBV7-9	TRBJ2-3	CASSVAYTHTQYF
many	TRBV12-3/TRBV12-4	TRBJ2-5	CASSLQGYQETQYF
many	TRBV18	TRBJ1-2	CASSPSFGGVGYGYTF
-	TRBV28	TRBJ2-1	CASSYRDLNNEQFF
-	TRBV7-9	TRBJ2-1	CASSPKGGASYNEQFF
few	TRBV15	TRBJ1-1	CATSRDRRTAKAFF
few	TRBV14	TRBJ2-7	CASSPRVWYEQYF
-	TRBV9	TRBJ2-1	CASSVGFEQFF
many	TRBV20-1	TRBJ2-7	CSATPGGEQYEQYF
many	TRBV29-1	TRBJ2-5	CSVDRGLETQYF
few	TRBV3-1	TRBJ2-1	CASSPGTGKNEQFF
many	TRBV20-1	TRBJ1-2	CSATTQGIYGYTF
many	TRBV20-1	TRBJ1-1	CSARDHRGRGTEAFF
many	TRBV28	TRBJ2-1	CASSRGYNEQFF
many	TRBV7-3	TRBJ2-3	CASSLSGPGAQYF
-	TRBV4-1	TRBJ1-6	CASSQLFGEIYNSPLHF
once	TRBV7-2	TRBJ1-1	CASTPGTGGWDTEAFF
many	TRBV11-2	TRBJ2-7	CASSLSRRGSAYEQYF
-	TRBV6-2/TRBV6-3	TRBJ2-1	CASGNLAGNDF